This T cell receptor (beta chain) was observed in a study of shared clonotypes between healthy human individuals (dated by TCRdb to about 2020). Regarding the complete study: The cohort included a few men and two women between 18 and 49 years of age. For each donor, CD4 naive and CD4 memory were each run on three plates, CD8 naive on two plates, and CD8 memory on one plate. The study deeply sequenced blood TCR repertoires of about 5 healthy adults to estimate repertoire size and the extent of clonotype sharing between individuals. Different laboratories and diverse techniques were used to prepare libraries and sequence TCR repertoires, to increase sequencing depth and limit assay-specific biases. Per donor, leukapheresis produced somewhere between about 0.94 and 8.9 billion PBMCs. What the authors observed across the whole study: The small number of donors limited the genetic and exposure-history diversity represented. Incomplete sequencing was indicated by rarefaction of sorted-subset datasets, despite the large sequencing depth. Larger estimated clonotype richness was generally found for naive subsets than for memory subsets. Clonotypes shared by all four sorted-subset donors showed higher generation probabilities than non-shared clonotypes. Pairwise subsampling indicated that sequencing depth was expected to affect the degree of clonotype sharing among donors. Sharing across four donors was observed for approximately 5% of naive CD4, less than 4% of naive CD8, 2% to 2.5% of memory CD4, and roughly 0.4% of memory CD8 clonotypes. Sampling was restricted to blood, and TCR repertoires in tissues likely differ from the TCR repertoires found in blood.

The donors were healthy, HIV-negative adults with no recently reported acute infections or vaccinations. All donors were Caucasian adults living in Nashville, Tennessee, USA. CD4+ T cells were enriched by magnetic negative selection, after which naive cells were positively selected on CD45RA and the negative fraction was taken as the memory subset. Blood was obtained by leukapheresis, after which PBMCs were separated by Ficoll-Histopaque density gradient centrifugation and cryopreserved in liquid nitrogen vapor phase. Analytical flow cytometry was used to check the purity and quantity of each magnetically sorted T cell population. Genomic DNA was isolated from each sorted fraction and quantified by UV absorbance on a Nanodrop 2000c. As for this clone: What antigen it recognizes has not been identified. Base qualities are not provided; no much larger clone lies one nucleotide away.

Using the deep immunoSEQ assay, multiplex PCR amplified TCR CDR3 regions from genomic DNA. For each cell subset, the extracted genomic DNA was distributed evenly across all wells of several immunoSEQ 96-well plates, and each plate served as one replicate. For sorted subsets, roughly 0.2 ug genomic DNA, equal to some 28,000 T cell genomes, was loaded into each replicate PCR. Purified libraries were quantified with a Qubit 3.0 fluorometer, sized on a Bioanalyzer 2100, and re-quantified with the KAPA Library Quantification kit. A separate single-read 150-cycle Illumina NextSeq 550 flow cell was used to sequence each immunoSEQ 96-well plate. In the authors' own workflow: Because the immunoSEQ output included only junctional sequences and no quality scores, the filtering could not be the same as the filtering used for full-length reads. To assign V/J genes and CDR3, sequences were annotated against IMGT germline references using PyIR, a Python wrapper for IgBLAST v1.9. Any read was removed if the V/J assignment was weak (E-value above 1e-6), the CDR3 was missing, or the read contained stop codons, out-of-frame junctions, or ambiguous translated residues. A V3J clonotype was defined by an identical inferred V gene, J gene, and CDR3 amino acid sequence. To compute the percentage overlap between repertoires, the number of shared unique clonotypes was divided by the size of the smaller repertoire. Three approaches were used to assess repertoire richness: RTK rarefaction, the Chao1 estimator, and Recon v2.1 estimates of unobserved clonotypes. OLGA was used to compute generation probabilities for all TCRbeta clonotypes that the gDNA method yielded from a handful of donors. TCRdb retrieved this table from immuneACCESS and kept in-frame rearrangements only. Not all clones are present; in checked studies, unresolved V genes account for under half, and no reason is known for the remainder. The D gene and trimming were derived from the DNA, and the V and J assignments and clone size from that table. The sample data list over a million clones, and approximately 97% of these were observed just once. Roughly 1.2% of the sample goes to the ten largest clones.

Its CDR3 holds 13 amino acids, cysteine through phenylalanine. The kept DNA is CDR3 alone, 39 bases in frame from the first base. Based on the germline V gene, the CDR1 and CDR2 sequences are SGHTA and FQGNSA. V is pared back by 4 bases and J by 11 bases, with 15 bases lying between the germline termini. This receptor was taken from a man aged 25-40 years in good health. This chain joins TRBV7-2 to TRBJ1-5, with the D gene uncertain. Specimen: naive CD4+ T cells sorted from blood. The label giving this sample's cell subset or site can be read as: CD45RA+ positively selected. The CDR3 region reads CASSSSPVGAQHF. The nucleotide sequence is given as TGTGCCAGCAGCTCTAGCCCGGTCGGCGCCCAGCATTTT.